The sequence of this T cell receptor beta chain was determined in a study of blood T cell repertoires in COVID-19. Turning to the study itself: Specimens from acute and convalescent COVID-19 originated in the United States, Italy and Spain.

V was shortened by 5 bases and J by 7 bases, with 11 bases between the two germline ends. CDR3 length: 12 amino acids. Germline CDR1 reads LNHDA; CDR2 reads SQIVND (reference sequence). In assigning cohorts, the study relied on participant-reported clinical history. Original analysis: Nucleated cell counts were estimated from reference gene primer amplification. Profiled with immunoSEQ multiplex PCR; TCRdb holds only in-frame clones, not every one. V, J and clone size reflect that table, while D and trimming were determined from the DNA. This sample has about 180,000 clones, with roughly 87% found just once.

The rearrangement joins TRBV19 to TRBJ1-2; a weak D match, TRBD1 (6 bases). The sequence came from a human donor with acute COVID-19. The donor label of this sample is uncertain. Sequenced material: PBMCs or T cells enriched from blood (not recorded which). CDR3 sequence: CASSFDRSGYTF. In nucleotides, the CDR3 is TGTGCCAGTAGTTTCGACAGGAGTGGCTACACCTTC.